This paragraph covers one TCR beta chain sequence. Its target is not known. TCR beta VDJ and CDR3 were profiled, and genomic DNA was the template. TCRdb analysed the reads with MiXCR anew, one entry per CDR3 protein. Seen here are about 160,000 distinct CDR3 sequences, around half observed once, and the top ten hold under 3.5%. This record belongs to a study of CD8+CD57+ T cells in acquired aplastic anemia. Across the whole study: DNA recovered from sorted CD4+ and CD8+ cells had a mean of approximately 3.2 ug. Study-wide points: Researchers report that approximately 28 CD8+ CDR3 sequences appeared in both patients and controls.

In patients chosen for sequencing, flow cytometry had shown CD8+CD57+ cell expansion. A severe acquired aplastic anemia diagnosis applied to all patients. No therapy had been given to the patients at the time of blood sampling. V was shortened by 4 bases and J by 8 bases, with 21 bases between the two germline ends. The CDR3 is 14 residues long. Germline CDR1 reads SQVTM; CDR2 reads ANQGSEA. The sequencing input was sorted CD4+, CD8+, or CD8+CD57+ T cells (not recorded which) from PBMCs. The rearrangement links TRBV29-1 to TRBJ2-7, with a tentative D call TRBD1 (6 bases). The receptor's source is a human donor with aplastic anemia. DNA for the CDR3: TGCAGCGTTGGCTTGGATCCCTCCGGGACAAAGCAGTACTTC. It encodes CSVGLDPSGTKQYF.